The 10 T cell receptor beta chains presented below share a single source sample, sequenced in a study of OX40 agonist ivuxolimab in advanced cancers. Repertoires were generated with immunoSEQ multiplex PCR, while TCRdb's copy carries only in-frame clones and drops some. The repertoire includes about 23,000 clones, approximately 80% of them detected once, and around 2% sits in the top ten. Sequences were derived from CD4+ or CD8+ T cells sorted from blood, sampled in a trial of the OX40 agonist ivuxolimab. Receptors originate from an adult with an advanced solid tumor such as melanoma, head and neck, liver or kidney cancer.

This clone was seen once. The chain carries TRBV7-2 and TRBJ1-6, with D possibly TRBD1 on 6 matching bases. The CDR3 covers 14 residues. Germline assignment: CDR1 SGHTA and CDR2 FQGNSA. Trimming left V 3 bases short and J 4 bases short, with 7 bases between. The CDR3 reads CASSFTGYNSPLHF. The CDR3 nucleotides are TGTGCCAGCAGCTTCACAGGGTATAATTCACCCCTCCACTTT. Filled out from reference TRBV7-2 and TRBJ1-6, the complete variable domain reads GAGVSQSPSNKVTEKGKDVELRCDPISGHTALYWYRQSLGQGLEFLIYFQGNSAPDKSGLPSDRFSAERTGGSVSTLTIQRTQQEDSAVYLCASSFTGYNSPLHFGNGTRLTVT.

The V gene is TRBV9, the J gene TRBJ2-1, with TRBD2 identical over 10 bases. The CDR3 sequence is 13 residues long. J gave up 13 bases and V 5 bases, and 9 bases lay outside the gene matches. The V gene's germline CDR1 is SGDLS and CDR2 YYNGEE. The CDR3 DNA reads as TGTGCCAGCAGTAGCTCAGCGGGGGGGCCCCAGTTCTTC. Residues: CASSSSAGGPQFF. The whole variable domain, remainder taken from reference TRBV9 and TRBJ2-1, is DSGVTQTPKHLITATGQRVTLRCSPRSGDLSVYWYQQSLDQGLQFLIQYYNGEERAKGNILERFSAQQFPDLHSELNLSSLELGDSALYFCASSSSAGGPQFFGPGTRLTVL.

Here the CDR3 DNA reads TGCGCCAGCAGCTGGGACAGAACGAACACCGGGGAGCTGTTTTTT. It yields the protein CASSWDRTNTGELFF. The chain joins TRBV5-1 to TRBJ2-2; the match to TRBD1 covers 7 bases. The CDR3 is 15 amino acids. Germline V lookup: CDR1 SGHRS, CDR2 YFSETQ. V was pared by 3 bases and J by 0 bases, with 2 bases of the junction left unmatched.

This chain links TRBV18 with TRBJ2-7; D is unresolved. V was pared by 0 bases and J by 2 bases, with 8 bases between. Germline V gene lookup returns CDR1 KGHSH and CDR2 LQKENI. The CDR3 length is 14 residues. The CDR3 spells CASSPPSLPYEQYF. The CDR3 nucleotides are TGTGCCAGCTCACCACCTTCCCTCCCCTACGAGCAGTACTTC.

J is TRBJ2-1 and V is TRBV5-5; possibly TRBD2 for D (6 bases). The germline V gene has CDR1 SGHKS and CDR2 YYEKEE (reference sequence). This CDR3 has 15 amino acids. V lost 4 bases, J lost 0 bases, and 11 bases lay in between. The DNA of the CDR3 is TGTGCCAGCAGCCGGGGACTGGGCTCCTACAATGAGCAGTTCTTC. Residues: CASSRGLGSYNEQFF.

This clone was detected only a few times. This sequence joins TRBV15 and TRBJ1-3; TRBD1 might be the D (5 bases). Per the germline V gene, CDR1 is LNHNV and CDR2 is YYDKDF (reference sequence). CDR3 length equals 12 residues. Trimming cost V 0 bases and J 9 bases, with 6 bases left between them. CDR3 sequence reads: CATSRDQGTIYF. As DNA, the CDR3 is TGTGCCACCAGCAGAGATCAGGGCACCATATATTTT.

J is TRBJ1-2 and V is TRBV6-5; maybe TRBD1 (5 bases). Deletions cut 2 bases from V and 4 bases from J, with 14 bases between. Germline CDR1 is MNHEY and CDR2 is SVGAGI. CDR3 length: 15 residues. The CDR3 spells CASSYGSGYAYGYTF. The CDR3 bases are TGTGCCAGCAGTTACGGGTCAGGGTACGCCTATGGCTACACCTTC.

The genes are TRBV7-9 and TRBJ1-5; unclear D gene. This CDR3 has 13 residues. Germline V lookup: CDR1 SEHNR, CDR2 FQNEAQ (reference sequence). Trimming removed 1 base at V and 3 bases at J, with 4 bases between. The CDR3 here is CASSLDANQPQHF. CDR3 coding DNA: TGTGCCAGCAGCTTAGATGCCAATCAGCCCCAGCATTTT. The full variable domain, its missing parts supplied by reference TRBV7-9 and TRBJ1-5, is DTGVSQNPRHKITKRGQNVTFRCDPISEHNRLYWYRQTLGQGPEFLTYFQNEAQLEKSRLLSDRFSAERPKGSFSTLEIQRTEQGDSAMYLCASSLDANQPQHFGDGTRLSIL.

Only a few counts were recorded for this clone. The V gene is TRBV5-4, the J gene TRBJ1-5, with D unclear. Deletions cut 2 bases from V and 2 bases from J, with 8 bases between. Looked up from germline, CDR1 is SGHNT and CDR2 is YYREEE (reference sequence). The CDR3 is made up of 14 amino acids. CDR3 protein: CASSFGPRNQPQHF. CDR3 sequence (DNA): TGTGCCAGCAGCTTCGGGCCCCGCAATCAGCCCCAGCATTTT. The variable domain in full, completed from reference TRBV5-4 and TRBJ1-5, reads ETGVTQSPTHLIKTRGQQVTLRCSSQSGHNTVSWYQQALGQGPQFIFQYYREEENGRGNFPPRFSGLQFPNYSSELNVNALELDDSALYLCASSFGPRNQPQHFGDGTRLSIL.

J is TRBJ1-2 and V is TRBV28; 11 nucleotides line up with TRBD1. Trimming removed 6 bases from V and 5 bases from J; junction bases left unmatched: 11. Germline lookup yields CDR1 MDHEN and CDR2 SYDVKM. The CDR3 has 16 residues. The CDR3 nucleotides read TGTGCCAGCAGCAAAGGGACAGGGGGTCCCGGGTATGGCTACACCTTC. This sequence encodes CASSKGTGGPGYGYTF.